The 10 T cell receptor beta chains reported below all come from one sample, sequenced in a study of blood T cells in healthy people across ages. Combining a sample-barcoded 5' primer with a J-beta primer mix, a second PCR ran for roughly 7 to 11 cycles. TCRdb independently ran MiXCR on the 5' RACE reads; one entry per CDR3 protein. The data contain 550,000 to 650,000 distinct CDR3 sequences, approximately 30% of them singletons. Material: blood. The receptors were sampled from a woman at least 80 years old in good health.

This clonotype was recorded a few times. This chain uses TRBV30 with TRBJ2-1, with a weak D call TRBD1 (5 bases). CDR1 and CDR2 (germline): GTSNPN, SVGIG (reference sequence). The CDR3 covers 15 residues. The germline V and J ends were trimmed by 2 bases and 3 bases, with 14 bases remaining between them. The CDR3 DNA reads TGTGCCTGGAGTCCAGGGTCCATTGGCTACAATGAGCAGTTCTTC. Translated: CAWSPGSIGYNEQFF.

A remark on this clonotype: A much larger clone is a single base away; this may be a read error. V and J are TRBV27 and TRBJ1-2; D unresolved. V lost 6 bases, J lost 8 bases, and 19 bases lay in between. The germline gives CDR1 MNHEY, CDR2 SMNVEV (reference sequence). The CDR3 has 14 amino acids. CDR3: CASRLVGRSGGYTF. CDR3 coding DNA: TGTGCCAGCAGGCTAGTGGGTCGGTCAGGCGGCTACACCTTC.

The V and J genes are TRBV20-1 and TRBJ1-5, with 7 nucleotides matching TRBD1. The V segment lost 5 bases and the J segment 2 bases; nucleotides outside the gene matches: 9. Germline V gives CDR1 DFQATT, CDR2 SNEGSKA (reference sequence). There are 15 residues in the CDR3. DNA of the CDR3: TGCAGTGCTTTAAATCAGGGGGTTCGCAATCAGCCCCAGCATTTT. Its protein product is CSALNQGVRNQPQHF.

Points on this clonotype: One junction end disagrees with the germline gene, perhaps due to a read error. The rearrangement links TRBV6-2 or TRBV6-3 to TRBJ1-5; the match to TRBD1 covers 12 bases. Germline V gene lookup returns CDR1 MNHEY and CDR2 SVGEGT. The CDR3 is 19 amino acids. CDR3: CVSSYSSGTGGAGNQPQHF. The CDR3 DNA reads TGTGTCAGCAGTTACTCGAGCGGGACAGGGGGCGCAGGCAATCAGCCCCAGCATTTT.

Note on this clonotype: A much larger clone differs by one base, so this may be a read error. V and J are TRBV7-2 and TRBJ1-4; D is ambiguous. V lost 0 bases to trimming and J lost 10 bases, with 15 bases between them. The CDR3 runs to 15 residues. Germline CDR1 reads SGHTA; CDR2 reads FQGNSA. DNA of the CDR3: TGTGCCAGCAGCTTAGCGGCACGGGAGCAACCAAAACTGTTTTTT. It specifies CASSLAAREQPKLFF.

Many counts were recorded for this clonotype. The CDR3 nucleotides read TGTGCCAGCAGCTTCTCAGGGGTCTCCTACGAGCAGTACTTC. It is translated as CASSFSGVSYEQYF. The rearrangement links TRBV7-9 to TRBJ2-7, with a weak D call TRBD1 (6 bases). Germline values: CDR1 SEHNR, CDR2 FQNEAQ (reference sequence). CDR3 length equals 14 residues. The germline V and J ends were trimmed by 3 bases and 0 bases, with 9 bases remaining between them.

There are a few counts of this clonotype. This may be a read error, as it is one base from a much larger clone. The chain links TRBV7-2 to TRBJ2-4; 8 nucleotides agree with TRBD1. The end of the DNA is better explained by TRBJ2-7, so the J call may be wrong. The germline V gene encodes CDR1 SGHTA and CDR2 FQGNSA. CDR3 length equals 15 residues. The DNA of the CDR3 is TGTGCCAACAGCCCAATTCAGGGGGCGGGCTACGAGCAGTACTTC. Its translation is CANSPIQGAGYEQYF.

This clonotype occurred many times. The gene calls are TRBV28 and TRBJ2-7, with D perhaps TRBD2 (6 bases). Looked up from germline, CDR1 is MDHEN and CDR2 is SYDVKM. The V end lost 7 bases, the J end lost 4 bases, and 14 bases lay between the germline ends. The CDR3 consists of 13 residues. This CDR3 reads CASTSHGGYEQYF. The CDR3, as DNA: TGTGCCAGCACCTCTCACGGGGGATACGAGCAGTACTTC.

This clonotype came up many times. This rearrangement joins TRBV15 to TRBJ2-7; D is possibly TRBD1 (5 bases). Trimming removed 0 bases from V and 6 bases from J, with 9 bases in between. Germline V gene lookup returns CDR1 LNHNV and CDR2 YYDKDF (reference sequence). The CDR3 has 13 amino acids. The CDR3 bases are TGTGCCACCAGCAGAGATCTAGGGGTCGAGCAGTACTTC. Its translation: CATSRDLGVEQYF.

There are many counts of this clonotype. V gene TRBV7-3 combines with J gene TRBJ2-5, with D unclear. The V gene lost 5 bases and the J gene lost 5 bases, with 9 bases spanning the gap. The CDR3 length is 12 residues. Germline CDR1 reads SGHTA; CDR2 reads FQGTGA. The chain's CDR3 is CASSEFGETQYF. In DNA, the CDR3 is TGTGCCAGCAGCGAATTCGGGGAGACCCAGTACTTC.